The 2 T cell receptor beta chains presented below share a single source sample, sequenced in a study of cytomegalovirus exposure and HLA in healthy donors. The PCR employed 60 Vbeta primers together with 13 Jbeta primers. Here immunoSEQ multiplex PCR was the method, and the copy in TCRdb shows in-frame clones only, minus some. The data show 150,000 to 200,000 clones, over 60% seen once. What was sequenced was PBMCs. The receptor source for this set is a man in his forties or fifties in good health and CMV-seronegative.

The CDR3 DNA reads TGTGCCACCAGCACCTCGACAGGGAGTAACTATGGCTACACCTTC. This encodes CATSTSTGSNYGYTF. This sequence joins TRBV15 and TRBJ1-2; 7 bases map to TRBD1. The ends lost 4 bases at V and 1 base at J; junction bases unmatched: 6. CDR1 LNHNV and CDR2 YYDKDF come from the germline V gene (reference sequence). The CDR3 is 15 amino acids.

This chain uses TRBV29-1 with TRBJ1-2; a possible D gene is TRBD1 (5 bases). CDR3 length equals 13 residues. Trimming pared 6 bases from V and 3 bases from J, leaving 14 bases between. Germline V lookup: CDR1 SQVTM, CDR2 ANQGSEA. The DNA for the CDR3 is TGCAGCGTCCTCTTCTCGGGGGACTATGGCTACACCTTC. Residues: CSVLFSGDYGYTF.